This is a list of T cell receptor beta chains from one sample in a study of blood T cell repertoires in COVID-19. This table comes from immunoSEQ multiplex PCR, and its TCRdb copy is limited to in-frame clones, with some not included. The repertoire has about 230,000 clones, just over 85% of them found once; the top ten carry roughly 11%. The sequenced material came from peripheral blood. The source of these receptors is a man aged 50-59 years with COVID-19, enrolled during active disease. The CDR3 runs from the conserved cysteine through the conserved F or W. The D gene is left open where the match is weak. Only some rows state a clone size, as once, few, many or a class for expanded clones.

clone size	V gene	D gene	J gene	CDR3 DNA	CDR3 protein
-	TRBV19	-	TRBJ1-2	TGTGCCAGTAGTTCCCGGGAGCACTATGGCTACACCTTC	CASSSREHYGYTF
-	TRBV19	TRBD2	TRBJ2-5	TGTGCCAGTAGTACCAGCGGGGTTCATATAGAGACCCAGTACTTC	CASSTSGVHIETQYF
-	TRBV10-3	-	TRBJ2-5	TGTGCCATCAGTGGGCCAGGCCAAGAGACCCAGTACTTC	CAISGPGQETQYF
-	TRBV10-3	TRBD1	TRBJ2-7	TGTGCCATCAGGGGGACAGGGCGAGCGTCCTACGAGCAGTACTTC	CAIRGTGRASYEQYF
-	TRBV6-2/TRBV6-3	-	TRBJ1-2	TGTGCCAGCAGTTACTCCCTCGGCTACACCTTC	CASSYSLGYTF
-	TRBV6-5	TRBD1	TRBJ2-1	TGTGCCAGCAGGGGGACAGGGACTAACAATGAGCAGTTCTTC	CASRGTGTNNEQFF
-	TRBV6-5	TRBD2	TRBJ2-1	TGTGCCAGCAGTCTTAGCGGGAGTAGGAGGAATGAGCAGTTCTTC	CASSLSGSRRNEQFF
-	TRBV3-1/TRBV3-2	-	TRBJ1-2	TGTGCCAGCAGCCAAGATTACAGGGACTATGGCTACACCTTC	CASSQDYRDYGYTF
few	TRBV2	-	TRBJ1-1	TGTGCCAGTGTACAGGGCGCCCTCCATCCTTTCTTT	CASVQGALHPFF
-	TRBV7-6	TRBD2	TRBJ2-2	TGTGCCAGCAGCTTACTAGCGGGAGGGCCAAGAACCGGGGAGCTGTTTTTT	CASSLLAGGPRTGELFF
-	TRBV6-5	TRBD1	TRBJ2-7	TGTGCCAGCAGTTCCCCCGGGACAGGGGTCCCCGAGCAGTACTTC	CASSSPGTGVPEQYF
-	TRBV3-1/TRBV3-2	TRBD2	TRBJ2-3	TGTGCCAGCAGCCAAACCGGGACCGTAGGGACTAGCGGGAGAGCGGGGGGTACGCAGTATTTT	CASSQTGTVGTSGRAGGTQYF
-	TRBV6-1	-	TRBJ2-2	TGTGCCAGCAGTGAGGCAGTAAACGGGGAGCTGTTTTTT	CASSEAVNGELFF
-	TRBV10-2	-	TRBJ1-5	TGCGCCAGCAGACAGAATAGCAATCAGCCCCAGCATTTT	CASRQNSNQPQHF
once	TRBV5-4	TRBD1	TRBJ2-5	TGTGCCAGCAGCCCCGGACAGGGGAGAGAGACCCAGTACTTC	CASSPGQGRETQYF
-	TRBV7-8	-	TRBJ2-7	TGTGCCAGCAGCTTGGGCGTTTCCTACGAGCAGTACTTC	CASSLGVSYEQYF
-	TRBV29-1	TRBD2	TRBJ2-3	TGCAGCGTAGCGGGGGAGGCAGATACGCAGTATTTT	CSVAGEADTQYF
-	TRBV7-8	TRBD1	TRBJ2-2	TGTGCCAGCAGCTTAGAGGACAGGGGTTGGAACACCGGGGAGCTGTTTTTT	CASSLEDRGWNTGELFF
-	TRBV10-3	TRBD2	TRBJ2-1	TGTGCCATCAGGACTAGCGGGACGGTCTACAATGAGCAGTTCTTC	CAIRTSGTVYNEQFF
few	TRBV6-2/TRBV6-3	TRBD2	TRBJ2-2	TGTGCCAGCAGCTCCCAGCGGGGGAGGCTGACCGGGGAGCTGTTTTTT	CASSSQRGRLTGELFF
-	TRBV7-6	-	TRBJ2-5	TGTGCCAGCAGCCCTGGACTAGCAGGGGGTTTCCAAGAGACCCAGTACTTC	CASSPGLAGGFQETQYF
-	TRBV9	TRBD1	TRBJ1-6	TGTGCCAGCAGCGGCGGACAGGGGACCGGGCCCCTCCACTTT	CASSGGQGTGPLHF